These 32 T cell receptor beta chains originate from one sample sequenced in a study of cytomegalovirus exposure and HLA in healthy donors (dated by TCRdb to the late 2010s). Libraries were built with the immunoSEQ multiplex PCR assay. The multiplex PCR relied on a mix of 60 forward primers for TCR Vbeta segments and 13 reverse primers for TCR Jbeta segments. Drawn from immuneACCESS, this table holds only the in-frame rearrangements with V and J called that TCRdb kept. Clones are partly lost; checked studies trace under half to an unresolved V gene and leave the rest unexplained. Present in this sample are around 150,000 clones, about four fifths of which were seen just once. The top ten clones comprise roughly 10% of the sample. The specimen sequenced was PBMCs. The receptors derive from a man aged 50 or older in good health and CMV-seropositive.

The V call is TRBV5-1, the J call TRBJ2-5, with TRBD1 matching over 9 bases. The CDR3 is 14 residues long. Germline lookup yields CDR1 SGHRS and CDR2 YFSETQ. The V and J ends lost 4 bases and 6 bases, in that order; junction bases with no gene match: 7. The CDR3: CASSPGDREQTQYF. CDR3 in DNA: TGCGCCAGCAGCCCAGGGGACAGGGAACAGACCCAGTACTTC.

The chain combines TRBV6-5 with TRBJ1-6; possible D gene TRBD1, 6 bases. This CDR3 has 14 residues. The germline CDR1 and CDR2 sequences are MNHEY and SVGAGI. V was trimmed by 9 bases and J by 5 bases, leaving 14 bases between them. The CDR3 coding sequence is TGTGCCAGTTCATTAGGGGGAGATAATTCACCCCTCCACTTT. It is translated as CASSLGGDNSPLHF.

The rearrangement uses TRBV4-3 and TRBJ1-1; no firm D call. The CDR3 contains 18 residues. The germline V gene has CDR1 LGHNA and CDR2 YSLEER. V was trimmed by 1 base and J by 2 bases, leaving 20 bases between them. The CDR3 DNA reads TGCGCCAGCAGCCAAGGTATATACCGCTTACTCACTAACACTGAAGCTTTCTTT. This sequence encodes CASSQGIYRLLTNTEAFF.

The chain recombines TRBV5-6 with TRBJ2-1, with 7 positions matching TRBD1. J was trimmed by 0 bases and V by 4 bases; bases with no gene match: 4. The CDR3 is 15 amino acids. Germline CDR1 reads SGHDT; CDR2 reads YYEEEE. CDR3 sequence (DNA): TGTGCCAGCAGCCGGGGACAGAGCTCCTACAATGAGCAGTTCTTC. Amino acids: CASSRGQSSYNEQFF.

The J gene is TRBJ2-3, the V gene TRBV7-3, with D possibly being TRBD2 (6 bases). The germline gives CDR1 SGHTA, CDR2 FQGTGA. This CDR3 has 15 amino acids. Trimming took 5 bases from V and 1 from J, leaving 13 bases between them. The CDR3 DNA is TGTGCCAGCAGCAACGGGGGAGCAGGCACAGATACGCAGTATTTT. This codes for CASSNGGAGTDTQYF.

The J gene is TRBJ2-5, the V gene TRBV7-2; TRBD2 agrees at 12 bases. J was trimmed by 4 bases and V by 0 bases; bases with no gene match: 0. This CDR3 is built from 15 residues. CDR1 and CDR2 from the germline V gene are SGHTA and FQGNSA. CDR3 sequence (DNA): TGTGCCAGCAGCTTAGCGGGACTAGCGGGAGAGACCCAGTACTTC. It codes for CASSLAGLAGETQYF.

The gene calls are TRBV7-9 and TRBJ2-3; 7 bases are a match to TRBD2. Unmatched junction bases numbered 5, after V lost 7 bases and J lost 4 bases. Germline CDR1 is SEHNR and CDR2 is FQNEAQ (reference sequence). The CDR3 loop spans 13 amino acids. The CDR3 DNA reads as TGTGCCAGCAATGGGGGGGGAGCAGATACGCAGTATTTT. Protein sequence: CASNGGGADTQYF.

A note on this clone: Other nucleotide sequences from this sample produce the same CDR3. The rearrangement joins TRBV28 to TRBJ2-7; D gene uncertain. V was pared by 5 bases and J by 4 bases, with 3 bases between. CDR3 size: 10 residues. In germline, CDR1 is MDHEN, CDR2 SYDVKM. CDR3 nucleotide sequence: TGTGCCAGCAGTCGTTACGAGCAGTACTTC. It codes for CASSRYEQYF. The full variable domain, its missing parts supplied by reference TRBV28 and TRBJ2-7, is DVKVTQSSRYLVKRTGEKVFLECVQDMDHENMFWYRQDPGLGLRLIYFSYDVKMKEKGDIPEGYSVSREKKERFSLILESASTNQTSMYLCASSRYEQYFGPGTRLTVT.

The V gene is TRBV9, the J gene TRBJ1-3, with a weak D call TRBD1 (5 bases). The V gene's germline CDR1 is SGDLS and CDR2 YYNGEE. The V gene lost 0 bases and the J gene lost 0 bases, with 7 bases spanning the gap. The CDR3 is made up of 15 amino acids. In DNA form, the CDR3 reads TGTGCCAGCAGCGTAGTGGGGGGCTCTGGAAACACCATATATTTT. Protein product: CASSVVGGSGNTIYF.

The chain is built from TRBV28 and TRBJ2-2, with TRBD1 matching 12 bases. The trim removed 4 bases at V and 8 bases at J, leaving 11 bases unmatched. Germline V lookup: CDR1 MDHEN, CDR2 SYDVKM. There are 17 residues in the CDR3. This CDR3 is CASSSPGQGAGLGELFF. CDR3 nucleotides: TGTGCCAGCAGTTCCCCGGGACAGGGGGCAGGATTAGGGGAGCTGTTTTTT.

The chain joins TRBV28 to TRBJ1-1, with TRBD1 matching 10 bases. Germline CDR1 is MDHEN and CDR2 is SYDVKM. V was pared by 2 bases and J by 3 bases, with 3 bases of the junction left unmatched. The CDR3 runs 15 residues. CDR3 sequence reads: CASSLAGTGDTEAFF. The CDR3 region has the DNA TGTGCCAGCAGTTTAGCCGGGACAGGGGACACTGAAGCTTTCTTT.

This chain connects TRBV7-6 to TRBJ1-1; the D is unclear. This CDR3 region has 15 residues. Looked up from germline, CDR1 is SGHVS and CDR2 is FNYEAQ. V lost 5 bases and J lost 1, with 14 bases in between. CDR3 bases: TGTGCCAGCAGCCCCTTATGGGGAGGGAACACTGAAGCTTTCTTT. Its protein is CASSPLWGGNTEAFF.

This sequence joins TRBV9 and TRBJ2-5; 11 bases map to TRBD2. This CDR3 is built from 18 residues. Losses at the gene ends were 0 bases for V and 5 bases for J; bases not matched to a gene: 12. The germline V gene has CDR1 SGDLS and CDR2 YYNGEE. The CDR3 protein is CASSVGGLAGGQSETQYF. CDR3 sequence (DNA): TGTGCCAGCAGCGTAGGCGGTCTAGCGGGAGGACAATCCGAGACCCAGTACTTC. Drawing the rest from reference TRBV9 and TRBJ2-5, the complete variable domain is DSGVTQTPKHLITATGQRVTLRCSPRSGDLSVYWYQQSLDQGLQFLIQYYNGEERAKGNILERFSAQQFPDLHSELNLSSLELGDSALYFCASSVGGLAGGQSETQYFGPGTRLLVL.

The rearrangement links TRBV27 to TRBJ2-7; TRBD1 matches at 10 bases. J lost 5 bases, V lost 5 bases, and 9 bases had no gene match. The CDR3 has 15 residues. CDR1 and CDR2 from the germline V gene are MNHEY and SMNVEV (reference sequence). CDR3 in amino acids: CASSPWGQGRNEQYF. The CDR3 nucleotides are TGTGCCAGCAGTCCCTGGGGACAGGGGCGCAACGAGCAGTACTTC.

This chain links TRBV7-8 with TRBJ1-5; 7 bases line up with TRBD1. CDR1 SGHVS and CDR2 FQNEAQ come from the germline V gene. CDR3 length equals 16 residues. Trimming at V came to 5 bases and at J to 1 base, leaving 8 bases not matched to a gene. The CDR3 here is CASSPRGGGSNQPQHF. Here the CDR3 DNA reads TGTGCCAGCAGCCCAAGAGGAGGGGGCAGCAATCAGCCCCAGCATTTT.

The chain is built from TRBV4-1 and TRBJ2-3; TRBD2 might be the D (7 bases). The V end was cut by 2 bases, the J end by 4 bases, with 13 bases between. In germline, CDR1 is MGHRA, CDR2 YSYEKL. CDR3 length: 15 residues. Here the CDR3 reads CASSQLQGGPDTQYF. For the CDR3, the DNA is TGCGCCAGCAGCCAATTACAGGGAGGGCCAGATACGCAGTATTTT.

This clone was recorded once. Other DNA sequences in this sample translate to the same CDR3. The chain links TRBV5-1 to TRBJ2-1; 7 bases agree with TRBD2. The V gene's germline CDR1 is SGHRS and CDR2 YFSETQ. The CDR3 consists of 15 residues. V dropped 5 bases and J dropped 7; count of bases not matched to a gene: 12. The CDR3 DNA sequence: TGCGCCAGCAGTACCAGCGGGACGGGGGGTAATGAGCAGTTCTTC. It is translated as CASSTSGTGGNEQFF.

The genes are TRBV2 and TRBJ2-1; 7 nucleotides align to TRBD2. CDR1 is SNHLY, CDR2 FYNNEI, per germline. The trim removed 7 bases at V and 1 base at J, leaving 4 bases unmatched. CDR3 length: 14 residues. The chain's CDR3 is CASKTGGSYNEQFF. DNA of the CDR3: TGTGCCAGCAAAACGGGGGGTTCCTACAATGAGCAGTTCTTC. Drawing the rest from reference TRBV2 and TRBJ2-1, the complete variable domain is EPEVTQTPSHQVTQMGQEVILRCVPISNHLYFYWYRQILGQKVEFLVSFYNNEISEKSEIFDDQFSVERPDGSNFTLKIRSTKLEDSAMYFCASKTGGSYNEQFFGPGTRLTVL.

This rearrangement joins TRBV7-2 to TRBJ1-1; tentative D call: TRBD1 (5 bases). Trimming took 5 bases from V and 5 from J, leaving 18 bases between them. Germline values: CDR1 SGHTA, CDR2 FQGNSA. The CDR3 is made up of 15 amino acids. CDR3: CASSQGRTGGTEAFF. For the CDR3, the DNA is TGTGCCAGCAGCCAGGGACGCACGGGAGGTACTGAAGCTTTCTTT.

V gene TRBV6-6 combines with J gene TRBJ2-5; 9 bases align to TRBD1. Unmatched junction bases numbered 7, after V lost 6 bases and J lost 5 bases. This CDR3 has 14 amino acids. Germline CDR1 reads MNHNY; CDR2 reads SVGAGI (reference sequence). This chain's CDR3 is CASSPGTGFETQYF. As DNA, the CDR3 is TGTGCCAGCAGCCCCGGGACAGGGTTTGAGACCCAGTACTTC.

The chain joins TRBV27 to TRBJ1-1, with TRBD1 identical over 9 bases. The CDR3 totals 12 residues. Losses at the gene ends were 6 bases for V and 5 bases for J; bases not matched to a gene: 1. Germline-derived CDR1 and CDR2 are MNHEY and SMNVEV (reference sequence). The CDR3 loop reads CASRDRGTEAFF. DNA of the CDR3: TGTGCCAGCAGGGACAGGGGAACTGAAGCTTTCTTT.

CDR3 sequence: CANCPLAREVQETQYF. CDR3 nucleotides: TGTGCCAACTGCCCTCTGGCGCGGGAGGTCCAAGAGACCCAGTACTTC. The J gene is TRBJ2-5, the V gene TRBV6-4; 8 nucleotides align to TRBD2. Germline values: CDR1 MRHNA, CDR2 SNTAGT. The trim removed 10 bases at V and 1 base at J, leaving 14 bases unmatched. This CDR3 comprises 16 residues.

This clone has only a few counts. The gene calls are TRBV28 and TRBJ2-1, with D possibly TRBD2 on 6 matching bases. CDR3 length equals 13 residues. Between the trimmed V and J ends, which lost 5 bases and 9 bases, there was a span of 14 bases. The germline V gene encodes CDR1 MDHEN and CDR2 SYDVKM. The CDR3 spells CASSLGGRGEQFF. The DNA of the CDR3 is TGTGCCAGCAGTCTCGGAGGGCGTGGTGAGCAGTTCTTC.

The V and J genes are TRBV15 and TRBJ1-1; D gene uncertain. The CDR3 covers 15 residues. Germline assignment: CDR1 LNHNV and CDR2 YYDKDF (reference sequence). V shed 0 bases and J shed 1 base, with 9 bases lying between them. The CDR3 DNA follows: TGTGCCACCAGCAGAGATGGCAGAAGGAACACTGAAGCTTTCTTT. The encoded protein is CATSRDGRRNTEAFF.

Only a few counts were recorded for this clone. V gene TRBV4-3 combines with J gene TRBJ2-1; no clear D. The CDR3 contains 16 residues. V lost 0 bases to trimming and J lost 0 bases, with 9 bases between them. Germline CDR1 reads LGHNA; CDR2 reads YSLEER. The CDR3 sequence: CASSQDHTGSYNEQFF. As DNA, the CDR3 is TGCGCCAGCAGCCAAGATCATACGGGCTCCTACAATGAGCAGTTCTTC.

A few counts support this clone. The rearrangement uses TRBV9 and TRBJ2-2, with 12 positions matching TRBD2. The trim removed 2 bases at V and 3 bases at J, leaving 2 bases unmatched. CDR1 is SGDLS, CDR2 YYNGEE, per germline. The CDR3 sequence is 16 residues long. CDR3 DNA: TGTGCCAGCAGCGTTACTAGCGGGGGGCACACCGGGGAGCTGTTTTTT. This codes for CASSVTSGGHTGELFF. The whole variable domain, filled in from reference TRBV9 and TRBJ2-2, reads DSGVTQTPKHLITATGQRVTLRCSPRSGDLSVYWYQQSLDQGLQFLIQYYNGEERAKGNILERFSAQQFPDLHSELNLSSLELGDSALYFCASSVTSGGHTGELFFGEGSRLTVL.

This clone has only one observation. This chain uses TRBV19 with TRBJ2-7, with 7 nucleotides matching TRBD2. CDR1 and CDR2 (germline): LNHDA, SQIVND (reference sequence). The CDR3 loop spans 15 amino acids. With 1 base clipped from V and 6 bases from J, the junction kept 9 bases outside the gene matches. CDR3 coding DNA: TGTGCCAGTAGTATAGGCGTGGCGGGAGTGGGCGAGCAGTACTTC. Translated: CASSIGVAGVGEQYF.

The V call is TRBV30, the J call TRBJ2-1, with D hard to call. From germline, CDR1 is GTSNPN and CDR2 SVGIG (reference sequence). CDR3 size: 15 residues. Trimming took off 2 bases at V and 0 bases at J, with 11 bases between the two ends. CDR3 protein: CAWSSSESSYNEQFF. For the CDR3, the DNA is TGTGCCTGGAGTTCGTCCGAGAGCTCCTACAATGAGCAGTTCTTC.

The chain combines TRBV11-2 with TRBJ1-3; D gene ambiguous. V lost 3 bases and J lost 0, with 6 bases in between. The CDR3 has 14 amino acids. The germline V gene encodes CDR1 SGHAT and CDR2 FQNNGV. The chain's CDR3 is CASSFTNSGNTIYF. The DNA for the CDR3 is TGTGCCAGCAGCTTCACTAACTCTGGAAACACCATATATTTT. Based on the CDR3 plus reference TRBV11-2 and TRBJ1-3, the full variable domain is EAGVAQSPRYKIIEKRQSVAFWCNPISGHATLYWYQQILGQGPKLLIQFQNNGVVDDSQLPKDRFSAERLKGVDSTLKIQPAKLEDSAVYLCASSFTNSGNTIYFGEGSWLTVV.

In this sample, this clone turned up once. This chain's CDR3 is CASSGGQGQETQYF. The CDR3 bases are TGTGCCAGCAGTGGGGGACAGGGCCAAGAGACCCAGTACTTC. This chain uses TRBV6-1 with TRBJ2-5; 9 nucleotides align to TRBD1. The CDR3 contains 14 residues. Germline CDR1 reads MNHNS; CDR2 reads SASEGT. Trimming removed 4 bases from V and 1 base from J; junction bases left unmatched: 1.

The rearrangement uses TRBV30 and TRBJ2-3; TRBD2 is a possible D gene (5 bases). Germline assignment: CDR1 GTSNPN and CDR2 SVGIG (reference sequence). V was clipped by 1 base and J by 5 bases, with 7 bases between them. The CDR3 has 12 amino acids. The CDR3 DNA sequence: TGTGCCTGGAGTGCTGGAGGAGATACGCAGTATTTT. Residues: CAWSAGGDTQYF.

The chain has TRBV27 and TRBJ2-3; a weak D match, TRBD1 (5 bases). The V gene's germline CDR1 is MNHEY and CDR2 SMNVEV (reference sequence). Deletions cut 2 bases from V and 2 bases from J, with 11 bases between. The CDR3 sequence is 15 residues long. The CDR3 protein is CASSLTGSHTDTQYF. Written as DNA, the CDR3 is TGTGCCAGCAGTTTAACAGGTTCACACACAGATACGCAGTATTTT.